The source of this T cell receptor beta chain is a study of Graves' ophthalmopathy and Graves' hyperthyroidism. Enrollment excluded any patients with other autoimmune diseases, uncontrolled infections, pregnancy or lactation. PBMCs stemmed from over 9.5 ml of fresh peripheral blood. Trimming removed 5 bases at V and 6 bases at J, with 17 bases between. There are 14 residues in the CDR3. The germline gives CDR1 SGHTA, CDR2 FQGNSA. Investigators amplified TCR beta CDR3 regions from RNA transcripts. Second-round multiplex PCR came after a first-round RT-PCR that employed HTBI primers. TCRdb processed the multiplex PCR reads anew with MiXCR; each CDR3 protein has one entry. Of about 410,000 distinct CDR3 sequences listed, 15% to 20% were seen once; the top ten hold around 1.4%.

The source of this sequence is a young woman with Graves' ophthalmopathy. Sample: peripheral blood. V gene TRBV7-2 combines with J gene TRBJ2-7, with a weak D call TRBD2 (6 bases). This CDR3 is CASSQGREHGEQYF. The DNA for the CDR3 is TGTGCCAGCAGCCAGGGCCGGGAGCATGGCGAGCAGTACTTC.